Sequencing of this T cell receptor (beta chain) was carried out in a study of blood T cell repertoires in COVID-19. Methods used by the authors: The authors estimated nucleated cell counts from reference gene primer amplification. The data were produced by immunoSEQ multiplex PCR, yet TCRdb's version contains in-frame clones alone and is incomplete. V, J and clone size were drawn from that table, and D and trimming were deduced from the DNA. The top ten hold approximately 10% of the sample, which has 130,000 to 150,000 clones, around 84% seen once. This CDR3 is 12 amino acids long. The V gene's germline CDR1 is SQVTM and CDR2 ANQGSEA. Losses at the gene ends were 8 bases for V and 8 bases for J; bases not matched to a gene: 8.

This sequence originates from a man aged 60-69 years with active or convalescent COVID-19. This sequence joins TRBV29-1 and TRBJ1-4; TRBD1 matches at 7 bases. Sequences were obtained from peripheral blood. For the CDR3, the DNA is TGCAGCTTCGGGGACAGAGGCGAAAAACTGTTTTTT. It specifies CSFGDRGEKLFF. Combining the CDR3 with reference TRBV29-1 and TRBJ1-4 gives the whole variable domain SAVISQKPSRDICQRGTSLTIQCQVDSQVTMMFWYRQQPGQSLTLIATANQGSEATYESGFVIDKFPISRPNLTFSTLTVSNMSPEDSSIYLCSFGDRGEKLFFGSGTQLSVL.